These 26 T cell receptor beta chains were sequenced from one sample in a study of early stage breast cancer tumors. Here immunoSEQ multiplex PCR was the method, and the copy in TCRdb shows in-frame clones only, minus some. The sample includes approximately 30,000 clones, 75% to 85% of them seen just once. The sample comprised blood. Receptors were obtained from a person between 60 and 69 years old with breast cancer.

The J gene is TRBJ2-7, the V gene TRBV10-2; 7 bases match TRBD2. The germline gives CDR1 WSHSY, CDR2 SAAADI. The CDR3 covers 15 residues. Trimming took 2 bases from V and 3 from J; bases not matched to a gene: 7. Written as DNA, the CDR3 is TGCGCCAGCAGTGAGGGGGAGGGGCGCGTCTACGAGCAGTACTTC. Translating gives CASSEGEGRVYEQYF.

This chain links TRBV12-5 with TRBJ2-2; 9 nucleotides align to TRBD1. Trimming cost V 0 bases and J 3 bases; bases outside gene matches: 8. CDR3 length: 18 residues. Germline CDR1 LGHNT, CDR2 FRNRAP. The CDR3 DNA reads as TGTGCTAGTGGTTTGGTTCTTCGGACAGGGGCGGACACCGGGGAGCTGTTTTTT. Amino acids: CASGLVLRTGADTGELFF.

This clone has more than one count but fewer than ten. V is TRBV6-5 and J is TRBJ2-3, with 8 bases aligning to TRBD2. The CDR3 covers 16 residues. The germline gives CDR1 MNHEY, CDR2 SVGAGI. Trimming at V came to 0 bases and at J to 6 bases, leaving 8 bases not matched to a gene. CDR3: CASSYSVAGRPDTQYF. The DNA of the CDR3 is TGTGCCAGCAGTTACTCTGTAGCGGGACGGCCGGATACGCAGTATTTT.

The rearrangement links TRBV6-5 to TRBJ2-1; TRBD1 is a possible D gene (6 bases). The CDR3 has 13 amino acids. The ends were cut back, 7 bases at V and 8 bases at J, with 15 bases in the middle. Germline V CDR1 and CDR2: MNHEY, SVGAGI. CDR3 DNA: TGTGCCAGCAATACGGACAGCTCGGATGAGCAGTTCTTC. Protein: CASNTDSSDEQFF.

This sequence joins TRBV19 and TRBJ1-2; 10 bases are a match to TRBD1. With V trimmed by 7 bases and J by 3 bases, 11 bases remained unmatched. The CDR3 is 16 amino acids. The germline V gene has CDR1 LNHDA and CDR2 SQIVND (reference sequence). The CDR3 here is CASIDRGRPPYYGYTF. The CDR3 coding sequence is TGTGCCAGTATCGACAGGGGGCGGCCCCCTTACTATGGCTACACCTTC.

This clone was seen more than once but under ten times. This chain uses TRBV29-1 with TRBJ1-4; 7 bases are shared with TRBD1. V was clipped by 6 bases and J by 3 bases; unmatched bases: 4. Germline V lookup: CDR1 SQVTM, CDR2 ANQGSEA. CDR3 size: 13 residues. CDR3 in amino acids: CSVGTVPNEKLFF. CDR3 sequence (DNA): TGCAGCGTCGGGACAGTCCCTAATGAAAAACTGTTTTTT.

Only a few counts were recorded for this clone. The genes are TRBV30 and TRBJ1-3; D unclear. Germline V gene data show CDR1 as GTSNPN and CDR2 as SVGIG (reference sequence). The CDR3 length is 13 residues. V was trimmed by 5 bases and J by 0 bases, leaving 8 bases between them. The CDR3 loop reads CAWVPLSGNTIYF. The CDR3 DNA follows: TGTGCCTGGGTTCCTCTCTCTGGAAACACCATATATTTT.

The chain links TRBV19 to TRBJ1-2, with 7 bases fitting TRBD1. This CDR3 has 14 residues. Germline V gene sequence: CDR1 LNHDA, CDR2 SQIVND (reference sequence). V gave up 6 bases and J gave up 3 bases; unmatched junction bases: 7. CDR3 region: CASRVRGRDYGYTF. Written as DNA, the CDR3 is TGTGCCAGTAGAGTAAGGGGGCGCGACTATGGCTACACCTTC.

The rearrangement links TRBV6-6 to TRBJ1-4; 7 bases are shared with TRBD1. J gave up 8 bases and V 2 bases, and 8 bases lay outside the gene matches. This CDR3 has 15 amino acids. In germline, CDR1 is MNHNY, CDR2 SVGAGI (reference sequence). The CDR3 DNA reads TGTGCCAGCAGTTACCTAGGGACAGCCAAGGAAAAACTGTTTTTT. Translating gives CASSYLGTAKEKLFF.

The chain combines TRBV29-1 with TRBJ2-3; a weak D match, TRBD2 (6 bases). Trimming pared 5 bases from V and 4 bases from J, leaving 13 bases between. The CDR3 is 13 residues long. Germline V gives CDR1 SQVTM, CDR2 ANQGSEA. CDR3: CSVYPTSSDTQYF. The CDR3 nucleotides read TGCAGCGTTTACCCGACTAGTTCAGATACGCAGTATTTT.

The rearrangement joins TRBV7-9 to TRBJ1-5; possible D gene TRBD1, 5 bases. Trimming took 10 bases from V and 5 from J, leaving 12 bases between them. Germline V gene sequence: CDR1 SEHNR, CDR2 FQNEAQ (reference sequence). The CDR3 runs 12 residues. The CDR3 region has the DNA TGTGCCACGGGGGGTCGGGATCAGCCCCAGCATTTT. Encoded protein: CATGGRDQPQHF.

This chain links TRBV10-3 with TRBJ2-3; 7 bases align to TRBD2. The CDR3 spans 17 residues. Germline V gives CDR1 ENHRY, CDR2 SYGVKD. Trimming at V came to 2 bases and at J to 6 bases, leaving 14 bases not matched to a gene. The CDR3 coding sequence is TGTGCCATCAGTGAGGCGTCTAGCGGTCCACCGAGGGATACGCAGTATTTT. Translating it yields CAISEASSGPPRDTQYF.

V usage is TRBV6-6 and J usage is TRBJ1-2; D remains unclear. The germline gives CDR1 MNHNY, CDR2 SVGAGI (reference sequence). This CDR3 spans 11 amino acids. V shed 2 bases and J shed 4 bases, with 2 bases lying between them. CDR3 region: CASSYLYGYTF. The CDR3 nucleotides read TGTGCCAGCAGTTACCTCTATGGCTACACCTTC.

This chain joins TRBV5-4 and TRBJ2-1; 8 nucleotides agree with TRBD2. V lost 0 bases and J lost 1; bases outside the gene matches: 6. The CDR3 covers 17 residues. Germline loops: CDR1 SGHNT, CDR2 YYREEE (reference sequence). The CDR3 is CASSLEGGGRSYNEQFF. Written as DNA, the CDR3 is TGTGCCAGCAGCTTGGAAGGTGGCGGGAGGTCCTACAATGAGCAGTTCTTC.

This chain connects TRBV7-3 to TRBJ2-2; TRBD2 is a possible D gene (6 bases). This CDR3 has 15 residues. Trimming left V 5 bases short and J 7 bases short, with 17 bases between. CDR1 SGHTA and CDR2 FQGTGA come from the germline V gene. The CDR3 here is CASSLLSGGGGELFF. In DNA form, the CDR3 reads TGTGCCAGCAGCCTCTTATCCGGGGGAGGCGGGGAGCTGTTTTTT.

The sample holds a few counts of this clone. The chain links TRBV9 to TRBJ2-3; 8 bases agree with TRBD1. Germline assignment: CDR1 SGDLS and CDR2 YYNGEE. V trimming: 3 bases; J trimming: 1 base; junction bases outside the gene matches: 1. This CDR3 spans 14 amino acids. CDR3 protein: CASSADRGTDTQYF. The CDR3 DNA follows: TGTGCCAGCAGCGCGGACAGGGGCACAGATACGCAGTATTTT.

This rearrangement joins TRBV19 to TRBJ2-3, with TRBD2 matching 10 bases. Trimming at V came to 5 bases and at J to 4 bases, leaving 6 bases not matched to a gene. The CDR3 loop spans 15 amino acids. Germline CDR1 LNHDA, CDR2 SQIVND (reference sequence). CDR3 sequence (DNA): TGTGCCAGTAGTTCACCAGGGACTAGCGCAGATACGCAGTATTTT. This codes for CASSSPGTSADTQYF.

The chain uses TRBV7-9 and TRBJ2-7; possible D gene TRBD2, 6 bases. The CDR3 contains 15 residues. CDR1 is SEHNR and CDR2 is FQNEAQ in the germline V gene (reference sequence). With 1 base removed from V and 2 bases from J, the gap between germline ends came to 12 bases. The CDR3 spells CASSLVGGAAYEQYF. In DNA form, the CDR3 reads TGTGCCAGCAGCTTAGTAGGAGGGGCTGCCTACGAGCAGTACTTC.

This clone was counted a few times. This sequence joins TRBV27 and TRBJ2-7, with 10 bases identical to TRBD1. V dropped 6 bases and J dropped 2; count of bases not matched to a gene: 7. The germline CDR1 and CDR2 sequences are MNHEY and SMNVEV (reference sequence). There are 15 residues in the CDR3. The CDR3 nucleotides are TGTGCCAGCAGGCGGGGGACAGGGGATACCTACGAGCAGTACTTC. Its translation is CASRRGTGDTYEQYF.

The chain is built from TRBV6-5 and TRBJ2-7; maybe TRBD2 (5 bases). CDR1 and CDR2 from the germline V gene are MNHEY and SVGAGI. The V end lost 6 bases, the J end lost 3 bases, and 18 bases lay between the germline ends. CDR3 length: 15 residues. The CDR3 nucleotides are TGTGCCAGCAGCCTTGCGTCTAGTGGACTCTACGAGCAGTACTTC. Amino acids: CASSLASSGLYEQYF.

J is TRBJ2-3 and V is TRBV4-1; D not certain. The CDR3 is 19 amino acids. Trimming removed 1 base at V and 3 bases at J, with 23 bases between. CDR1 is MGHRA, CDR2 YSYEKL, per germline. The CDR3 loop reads CASSQVFLSGPPGTDTQYF. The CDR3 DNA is TGCGCCAGCAGCCAAGTGTTTCTCTCCGGTCCGCCCGGGACAGATACGCAGTATTTT.

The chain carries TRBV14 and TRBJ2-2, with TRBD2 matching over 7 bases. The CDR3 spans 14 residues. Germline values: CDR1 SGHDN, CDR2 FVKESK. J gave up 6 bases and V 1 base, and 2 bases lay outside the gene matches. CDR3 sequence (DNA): TGTGCCAGCAGCCAAGTTCGGGGGGCCGGGGAGCTGTTTTTT. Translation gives CASSQVRGAGELFF.

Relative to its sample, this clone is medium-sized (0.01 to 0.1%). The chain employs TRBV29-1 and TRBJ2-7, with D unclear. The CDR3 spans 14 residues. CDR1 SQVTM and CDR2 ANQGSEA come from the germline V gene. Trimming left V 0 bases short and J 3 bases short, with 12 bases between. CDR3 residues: CSVEDGVSLYEQYF. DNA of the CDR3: TGCAGCGTTGAAGATGGAGTCAGCCTCTACGAGCAGTACTTC.

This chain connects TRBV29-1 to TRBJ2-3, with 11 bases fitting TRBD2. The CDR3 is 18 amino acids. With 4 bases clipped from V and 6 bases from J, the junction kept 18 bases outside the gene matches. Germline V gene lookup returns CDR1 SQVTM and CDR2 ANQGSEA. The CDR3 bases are TGCAGCGTTGGGAGGCTAGCGGGAGGAGGTTGGCGTTTTGATACGCAGTATTTT. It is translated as CSVGRLAGGGWRFDTQYF.

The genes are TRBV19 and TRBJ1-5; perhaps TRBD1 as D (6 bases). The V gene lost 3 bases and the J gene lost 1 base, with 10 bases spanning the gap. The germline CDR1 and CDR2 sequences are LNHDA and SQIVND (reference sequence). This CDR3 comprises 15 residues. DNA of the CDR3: TGTGCCAGTAGTATGGGTCAGGGGAGCAATCAGCCCCAGCATTTT. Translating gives CASSMGQGSNQPQHF.

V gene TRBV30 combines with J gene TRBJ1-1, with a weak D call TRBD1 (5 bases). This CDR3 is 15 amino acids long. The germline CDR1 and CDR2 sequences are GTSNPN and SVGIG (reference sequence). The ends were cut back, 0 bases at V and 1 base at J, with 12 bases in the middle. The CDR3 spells CAWSVRTLWNTEAFF. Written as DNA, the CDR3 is TGTGCCTGGAGTGTAAGGACACTTTGGAACACTGAAGCTTTCTTT. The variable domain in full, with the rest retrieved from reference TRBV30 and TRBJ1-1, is SQTIHQWPATLVQPVGSPLSLECTVEGTSNPNLYWYRQAAGRGLQLLFYSVGIGQISSEVPQNLSASRPQDRQFILSSKKLLLSDSGFYLCAWSVRTLWNTEAFFGQGTRLTVV.